The 22 T cell receptor beta chains given below trace back to one sample, sequenced in a study of blood T cell repertoires in COVID-19. Sequencing was performed with immunoSEQ multiplex PCR; in TCRdb, only in-frame clones are kept and a portion is missing. In the table there are under 150,000 clones, approximately 80% of which are singletons. Specimen: PBMCs or T cells enriched from blood (not recorded which). The receptors derive from a man aged 50-60 years in a cohort exposed to, infected with or recovered from COVID-19 (not recorded which).

The V and J genes are TRBV11-2 and TRBJ2-2; no clear D gene. Looked up from germline, CDR1 is SGHAT and CDR2 is FQNNGV. The V and J ends lost 3 bases and 1 base respectively, with 18 bases between them. The CDR3 loop spans 18 amino acids. CDR3 coding DNA: TGTGCCAGCAGCTTTATCCCCCTGCGGATCTTGAACACCGGGGAGCTGTTTTTT. This codes for CASSFIPLRILNTGELFF. The entire variable domain, with the rest obtained from reference TRBV11-2 and TRBJ2-2, is as follows: EAGVAQSPRYKIIEKRQSVAFWCNPISGHATLYWYQQILGQGPKLLIQFQNNGVVDDSQLPKDRFSAERLKGVDSTLKIQPAKLEDSAVYLCASSFIPLRILNTGELFFGEGSRLTVL.

The chain uses TRBV7-2 and TRBJ2-7; 13 bases align to TRBD2. V was clipped by 5 bases and J by 7 bases; unmatched bases: 8. Germline V gene lookup returns CDR1 SGHTA and CDR2 FQGNSA. This CDR3 comprises 15 residues. The CDR3 reads CASSQLAGGALEQYF. The CDR3 bases are TGTGCCAGCAGCCAACTAGCGGGAGGGGCCTTGGAGCAGTACTTC.

This chain joins TRBV30 and TRBJ1-1; D might be TRBD1 (5 bases). The V end was cut by 2 bases, the J end by 4 bases, with 11 bases between. The CDR3 contains 13 residues. CDR1 GTSNPN and CDR2 SVGIG come from the germline V gene (reference sequence). DNA for the CDR3: TGTGCCTGGAGTAAGGGAAGGGGCACTGAAGCTTTCTTT. Its protein product is CAWSKGRGTEAFF.

This chain uses TRBV19 with TRBJ2-5; D is perhaps TRBD2 (5 bases). In germline, CDR1 is LNHDA, CDR2 SQIVND (reference sequence). The CDR3 runs to 13 residues. V shed 5 bases and J shed 5 bases, with 12 bases lying between them. This CDR3 reads CASSPKEVETQYF. In DNA, the CDR3 is TGTGCCAGTAGTCCCAAGGAGGTGGAGACCCAGTACTTC.

A word on this clone: This sample includes further DNA sequences coding for the same CDR3. This sequence joins TRBV30 and TRBJ1-1; possibly TRBD1 for D (5 bases). The germline gives CDR1 GTSNPN, CDR2 SVGIG (reference sequence). V gave up 2 bases and J gave up 1 base, with 8 bases separating them. The CDR3 has 13 amino acids. In DNA form, the CDR3 reads TGTGCCTGGAGTAGGCAGGGGAACACTGAAGCTTTCTTT. This encodes CAWSRQGNTEAFF.

The V gene is TRBV7-2, the J gene TRBJ1-5; no firm D call. Germline V lookup: CDR1 SGHTA, CDR2 FQGNSA. Trimming pared 5 bases from V and 4 bases from J, leaving 9 bases between. This CDR3 is built from 13 residues. The CDR3 bases are TGTGCCAGCAGCCCCCAGGATAATCAGCCCCAGCATTTT. Translating it yields CASSPQDNQPQHF.

The chain combines TRBV5-4 with TRBJ2-2; perhaps TRBD2 as D (5 bases). From germline, CDR1 is SGHNT and CDR2 YYREEE (reference sequence). Deletions cut 3 bases from V and 5 bases from J, with 17 bases between. CDR3 length: 16 amino acids. CDR3 bases: TGTGCCAGCAGCTCCGGACCCCCTCGGGGAACCGGGGAGCTGTTTTTT. Amino acids: CASSSGPPRGTGELFF. The entire variable domain, with the rest obtained from reference TRBV5-4 and TRBJ2-2, is as follows: ETGVTQSPTHLIKTRGQQVTLRCSSQSGHNTVSWYQQALGQGPQFIFQYYREEENGRGNFPPRFSGLQFPNYSSELNVNALELDDSALYLCASSSGPPRGTGELFFGEGSRLTVL.

The genes are TRBV19 and TRBJ2-7; no clear D gene. Germline CDR1 reads LNHDA; CDR2 reads SQIVND (reference sequence). This CDR3 is 11 amino acids long. The V end lost 6 bases, the J end lost 3 bases, and 6 bases lay between the germline ends. The CDR3 sequence: CASSSYYEQYF. As DNA, the CDR3 is TGTGCCAGTAGCTCCTACTACGAGCAGTACTTC.

This rearrangement joins TRBV28 to TRBJ2-1; no definite D call. The V and J ends lost 2 bases and 7 bases respectively, with 3 bases between them. The CDR3 spans 11 residues. Germline V gene sequence: CDR1 MDHEN, CDR2 SYDVKM. The CDR3 reads CASSLLNEQFF. The CDR3, as DNA: TGTGCCAGCAGTTTACTAAATGAGCAGTTCTTC.

J is TRBJ1-4 and V is TRBV7-9; D is perhaps TRBD1 (5 bases). The germline V gene has CDR1 SEHNR and CDR2 FQNEAQ (reference sequence). The length of the CDR3 is 14 residues. Trimming stripped 3 bases from V and 7 bases from J, with 12 bases between. CDR3 sequence (DNA): TGTGCCAGCAGCTTCACGGGGGGGTCTGAAAAACTGTTTTTT. It codes for CASSFTGGSEKLFF.

The chain recombines TRBV19 with TRBJ2-7, with 12 bases matching TRBD1. J gave up 4 bases and V 6 bases, and 4 bases lay outside the gene matches. This CDR3 comprises 14 residues. CDR1 LNHDA and CDR2 SQIVND come from the germline V gene (reference sequence). The DNA of the CDR3 is TGTGCCAGTAGGGGGACAGGGGGCAGGTACGAGCAGTACTTC. This translates into CASRGTGGRYEQYF.

The genes are TRBV19 and TRBJ1-1; TRBD1 agrees at 7 bases. Germline trimming cut 7 bases from V and 4 bases from J; bases unmatched to any gene: 12. Germline CDR1 reads LNHDA; CDR2 reads SQIVND (reference sequence). The CDR3 spans 15 residues. CDR3 loop: CASTIRQGGGTEAFF. The CDR3 nucleotides read TGTGCCAGTACCATTCGACAGGGAGGAGGCACTGAAGCTTTCTTT.

The chain recombines TRBV7-2 with TRBJ2-4; a possible D gene is TRBD1 (6 bases). With 2 bases removed from V and 5 bases from J, the gap between germline ends came to 16 bases. The CDR3 consists of 16 residues. The germline CDR1 and CDR2 sequences are SGHTA and FQGNSA. CDR3 in amino acids: CASSLNIKQGENIQYF. CDR3 bases: TGTGCCAGCAGCTTAAACATTAAACAGGGTGAAAACATTCAGTACTTC.

The CDR3 reads CASSGVSGGGYTF. The CDR3 DNA follows: TGTGCCAGCAGTGGGGTCTCGGGGGGTGGCTACACCTTC. The chain has TRBV12-3 or TRBV12-4 and TRBJ1-2; a weak D match, TRBD1 (5 bases). V gave up 5 bases and J gave up 7 bases, with 14 bases separating them. The CDR3 loop spans 13 amino acids.

The CDR3 spells CASSQGQVTYGYTF. DNA of the CDR3: TGTGCCAGCAGCCAGGGACAGGTTACCTATGGCTACACCTTC. The gene calls are TRBV4-2 and TRBJ1-2, with 8 bases identical to TRBD1. Germline CDR1 and CDR2: LGHNA and YNFKEQ. The CDR3 has 14 amino acids. The V segment lost 3 bases and the J segment 4 bases; nucleotides outside the gene matches: 4.

This chain joins TRBV19 and TRBJ1-4; D gene uncertain. Germline V gene sequence: CDR1 LNHDA, CDR2 SQIVND (reference sequence). This CDR3 comprises 13 residues. V was trimmed by 6 bases and J by 3 bases, leaving 8 bases between them. The CDR3 loop is CASRSRPNEKLFF. Written as DNA, the CDR3 is TGTGCCAGTAGGTCGCGTCCTAATGAAAAACTGTTTTTT.

The genes are TRBV18 and TRBJ1-2; the D gene is possibly TRBD1 (5 bases). Between the trimmed V and J ends, which lost 2 bases and 6 bases, there was a span of 13 bases. Germline CDR1 and CDR2: KGHSH and LQKENI. The CDR3 loop spans 14 amino acids. CDR3 loop: CASSPRGAGDGYTF. The CDR3 nucleotides are TGTGCCAGCTCACCAAGGGGTGCAGGCGATGGCTACACCTTC.

CDR3 DNA sequence: TGTGCCAGCAGCAAAAAGGGCCGGGGAAGCTCCTACGAGCAGTACTTC. It translates to CASSKKGRGSSYEQYF. The chain links TRBV21-1 to TRBJ2-7; the DNA was not compared with TRBD2, the D call given in the table. TRBV21-1 is reported as a pseudogene. The CDR3 totals 16 residues.

V gene TRBV29-1 combines with J gene TRBJ2-4; 7 nucleotides align to TRBD1. V lost 6 bases and J lost 5; bases outside the gene matches: 4. The germline V gene has CDR1 SQVTM and CDR2 ANQGSEA. CDR3 length: 12 residues. The CDR3 protein is CSVMGTENIQYF. The CDR3 DNA follows: TGCAGCGTAATGGGGACAGAAAACATTCAGTACTTC.

This clone was recorded once. This chain uses TRBV9 with TRBJ2-7, with D maybe TRBD1 (6 bases). The V gene lost 4 bases and the J gene lost 0 bases, with 11 bases spanning the gap. The germline gives CDR1 SGDLS, CDR2 YYNGEE. The CDR3 runs to 14 residues. CDR3 DNA: TGTGCCAGCAGCCCGACAGGCAACTCCTACGAGCAGTACTTC. It specifies CASSPTGNSYEQYF.

The gene calls are TRBV7-9 and TRBJ2-7, with 7 bases lining up with TRBD2. The V and J ends lost 5 bases and 3 bases, in that order; junction bases with no gene match: 7. This CDR3 contains 14 residues. Per germline, CDR1 SEHNR and CDR2 FQNEAQ (reference sequence). In DNA form, the CDR3 reads TGTGCCAGCAGCAGTCGGACTAGTCTCTACGAGCAGTACTTC. This codes for CASSSRTSLYEQYF.

The CDR3 region has the DNA TGTGCCAGCAGCCCACGGACAGGGCGGACCTACGAGCAGTACTTC. Its protein is CASSPRTGRTYEQYF. This rearrangement joins TRBV21-1 to TRBJ2-7; the table calls TRBD1, which could not be checked here. TRBV21-1 is termed a pseudogene. The CDR3 loop spans 15 amino acids.